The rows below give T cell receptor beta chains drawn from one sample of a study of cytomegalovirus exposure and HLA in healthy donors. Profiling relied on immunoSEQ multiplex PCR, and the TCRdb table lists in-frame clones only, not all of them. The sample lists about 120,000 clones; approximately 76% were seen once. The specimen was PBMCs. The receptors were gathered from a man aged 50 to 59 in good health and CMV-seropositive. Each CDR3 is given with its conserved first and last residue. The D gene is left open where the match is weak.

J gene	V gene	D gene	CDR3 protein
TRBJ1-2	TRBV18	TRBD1	CASSPRNQAGGIGGYTF
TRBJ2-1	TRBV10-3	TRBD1	CAISGQGANEQFF
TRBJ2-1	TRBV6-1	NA	CASTSRSSYNEQFF
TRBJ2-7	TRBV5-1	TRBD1	CASSLDRGPGEQYF
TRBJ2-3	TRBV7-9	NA	CASSLRLYTDTQYF
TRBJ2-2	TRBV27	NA	CASSLGREFGELFF
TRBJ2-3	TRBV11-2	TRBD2	CASSPNRGGSSTDTQYF
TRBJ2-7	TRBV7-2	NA	CASTSGYEQYF
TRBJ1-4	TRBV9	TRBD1	CASSDTGGTGEKLFF
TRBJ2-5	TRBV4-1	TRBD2	CASSQGRLAGPQETQYF
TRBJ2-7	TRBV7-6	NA	CASSPGQSYEQYF
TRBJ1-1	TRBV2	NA	CASSEAGRALKAFF
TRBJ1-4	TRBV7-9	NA	CSSSLRGDPNEKLFF
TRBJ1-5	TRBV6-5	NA	CASGRGSNQPQHF
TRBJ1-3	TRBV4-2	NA	CASSQDAGEGNTIYF
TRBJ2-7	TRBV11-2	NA	CASRMLRQNSYEQYF
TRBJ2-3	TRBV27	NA	CASSFGGTDTQYF
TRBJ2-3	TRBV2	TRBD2	CASSEATSGGPEQYF
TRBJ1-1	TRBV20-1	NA	CSALSTGEAFF
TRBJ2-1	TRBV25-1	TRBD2	CASSDIGGGSYNEQFF